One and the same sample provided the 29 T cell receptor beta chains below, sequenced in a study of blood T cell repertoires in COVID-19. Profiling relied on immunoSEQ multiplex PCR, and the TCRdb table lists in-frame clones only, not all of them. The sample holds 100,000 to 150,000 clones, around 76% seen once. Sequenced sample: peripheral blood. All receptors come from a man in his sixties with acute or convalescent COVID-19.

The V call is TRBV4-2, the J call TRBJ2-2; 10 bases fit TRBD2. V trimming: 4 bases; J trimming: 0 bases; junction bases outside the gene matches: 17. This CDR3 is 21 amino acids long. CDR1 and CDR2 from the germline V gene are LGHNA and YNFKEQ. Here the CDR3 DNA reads TGTGCCAGCAGCCGAGTACGCCGGTCTAGCGGGGGCCGAACGAACACCGGGGAGCTGTTTTTT. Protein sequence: CASSRVRRSSGGRTNTGELFF.

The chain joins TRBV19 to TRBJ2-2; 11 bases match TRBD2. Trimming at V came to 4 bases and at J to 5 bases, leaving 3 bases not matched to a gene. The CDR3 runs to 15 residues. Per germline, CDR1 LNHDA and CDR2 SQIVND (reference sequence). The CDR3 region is CASSTRLAGTGELFF. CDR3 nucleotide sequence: TGTGCCAGTAGTACCCGACTAGCGGGAACCGGGGAGCTGTTTTTT. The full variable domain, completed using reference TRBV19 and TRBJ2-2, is DGGITQSPKYLFRKEGQNVTLSCEQNLNHDAMYWYRQDPGQGLRLIYYSQIVNDFQKGDIAEGYSVSREKKESFPLTVTSAQKNPTAFYLCASSTRLAGTGELFFGEGSRLTVL.

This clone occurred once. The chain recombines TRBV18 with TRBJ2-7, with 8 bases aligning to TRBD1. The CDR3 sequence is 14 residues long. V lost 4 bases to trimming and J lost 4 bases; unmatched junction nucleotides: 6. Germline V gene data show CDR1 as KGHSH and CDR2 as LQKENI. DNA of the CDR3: TGTGCCAGCTCACTGGGACAGGACAGATACGAGCAGTACTTC. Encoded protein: CASSLGQDRYEQYF.

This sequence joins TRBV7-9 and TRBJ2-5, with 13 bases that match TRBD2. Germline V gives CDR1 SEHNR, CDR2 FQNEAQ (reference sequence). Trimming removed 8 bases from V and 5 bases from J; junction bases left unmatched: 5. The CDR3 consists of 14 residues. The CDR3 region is CASWTSGSSETQYF. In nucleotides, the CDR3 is TGTGCCAGCTGGACTAGCGGGAGTTCGGAGACCCAGTACTTC.

The CDR3: CASSDRWDTEAFF. The DNA of the CDR3 is TGTGCCAGCAGTGACAGGTGGGACACTGAAGCTTTCTTT. The V and J genes are TRBV9 and TRBJ1-1; a possible D gene is TRBD1 (6 bases). Trimming cost V 5 bases and J 3 bases, with 11 bases left between them. Germline CDR1 SGDLS, CDR2 YYNGEE. This CDR3 is built from 13 residues.

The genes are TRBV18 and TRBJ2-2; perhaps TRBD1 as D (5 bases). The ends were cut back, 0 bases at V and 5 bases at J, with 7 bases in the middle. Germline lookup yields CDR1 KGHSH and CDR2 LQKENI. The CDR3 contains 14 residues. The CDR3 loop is CASSPPPGTGELFF. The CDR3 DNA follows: TGTGCCAGCTCACCACCTCCAGGGACCGGGGAGCTGTTTTTT. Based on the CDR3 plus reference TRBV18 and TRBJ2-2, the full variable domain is NAGVMQNPRHLVRRRGQEARLRCSPMKGHSHVYWYRQLPEEGLKFMVYLQKENIIDESGMPKERFSAEFPKEGPSILRIQQVVRGDSAAYFCASSPPPGTGELFFGEGSRLTVL.

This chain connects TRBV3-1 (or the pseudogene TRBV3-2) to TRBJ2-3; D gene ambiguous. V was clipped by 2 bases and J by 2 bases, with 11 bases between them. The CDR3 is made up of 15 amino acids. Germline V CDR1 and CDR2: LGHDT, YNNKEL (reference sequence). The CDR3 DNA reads TGTGCCAGCAGCCAATCTAGTCCAAACACAGATACGCAGTATTTT. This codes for CASSQSSPNTDTQYF.

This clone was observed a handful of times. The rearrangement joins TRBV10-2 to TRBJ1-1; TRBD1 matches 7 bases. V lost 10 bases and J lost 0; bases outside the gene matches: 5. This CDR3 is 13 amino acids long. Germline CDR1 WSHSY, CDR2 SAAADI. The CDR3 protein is CATQGPLNTEAFF. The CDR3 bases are TGCGCCACACAGGGGCCCCTGAACACTGAAGCTTTCTTT.

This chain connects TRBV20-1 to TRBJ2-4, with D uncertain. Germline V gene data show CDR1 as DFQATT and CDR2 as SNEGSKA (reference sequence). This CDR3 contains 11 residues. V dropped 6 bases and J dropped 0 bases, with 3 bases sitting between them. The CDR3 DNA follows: TGCAGTGCCCTAGCCAAAAACATTCAGTACTTC. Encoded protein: CSALAKNIQYF.

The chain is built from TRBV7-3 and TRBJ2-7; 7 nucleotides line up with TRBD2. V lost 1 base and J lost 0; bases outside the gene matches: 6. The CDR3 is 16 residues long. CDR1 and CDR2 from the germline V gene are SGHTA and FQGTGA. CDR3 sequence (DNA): TGTGCCAGCAGCTTAAACCCCGGGGGGAACTCCTACGAGCAGTACTTC. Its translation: CASSLNPGGNSYEQYF.

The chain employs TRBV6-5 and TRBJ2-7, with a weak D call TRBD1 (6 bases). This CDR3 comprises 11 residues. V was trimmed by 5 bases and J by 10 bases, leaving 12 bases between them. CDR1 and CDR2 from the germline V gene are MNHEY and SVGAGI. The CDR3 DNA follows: TGTGCCAGCAGTCTCGGGACAAAACAGTACTTC. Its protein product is CASSLGTKQYF.

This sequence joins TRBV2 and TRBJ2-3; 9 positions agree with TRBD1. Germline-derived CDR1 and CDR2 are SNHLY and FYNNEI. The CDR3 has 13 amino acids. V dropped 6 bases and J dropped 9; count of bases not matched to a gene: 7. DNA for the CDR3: TGTGCCAGCAGGGGACAGGGTGTAGGCACGCAGTATTTT. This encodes CASRGQGVGTQYF.

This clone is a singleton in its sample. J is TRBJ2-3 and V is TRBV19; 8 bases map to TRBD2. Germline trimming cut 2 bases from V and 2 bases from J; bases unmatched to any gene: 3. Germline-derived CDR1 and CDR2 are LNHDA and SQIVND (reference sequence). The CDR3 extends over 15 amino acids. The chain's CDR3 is CASSIRGGSTDTQYF. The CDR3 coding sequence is TGTGCCAGTAGTATACGCGGGGGGTCCACAGATACGCAGTATTTT. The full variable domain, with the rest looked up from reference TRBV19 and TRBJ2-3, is DGGITQSPKYLFRKEGQNVTLSCEQNLNHDAMYWYRQDPGQGLRLIYYSQIVNDFQKGDIAEGYSVSREKKESFPLTVTSAQKNPTAFYLCASSIRGGSTDTQYFGPGTRLTVL.

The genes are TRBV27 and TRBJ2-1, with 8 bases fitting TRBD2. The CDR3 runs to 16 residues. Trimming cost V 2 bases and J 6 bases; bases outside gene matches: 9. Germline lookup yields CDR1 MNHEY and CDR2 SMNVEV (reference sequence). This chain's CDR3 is CASSLILPAGGNEQFF. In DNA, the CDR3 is TGTGCCAGCAGTTTAATACTCCCGGCGGGAGGCAATGAGCAGTTCTTC.

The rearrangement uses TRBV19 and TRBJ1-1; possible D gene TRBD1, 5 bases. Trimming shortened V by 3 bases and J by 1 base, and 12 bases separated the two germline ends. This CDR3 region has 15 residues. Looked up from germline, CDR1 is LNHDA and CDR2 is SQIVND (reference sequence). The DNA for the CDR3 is TGTGCCAGTAGTATCCCGGGGGGGAAGAACACTGAAGCTTTCTTT. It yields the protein CASSIPGGKNTEAFF.

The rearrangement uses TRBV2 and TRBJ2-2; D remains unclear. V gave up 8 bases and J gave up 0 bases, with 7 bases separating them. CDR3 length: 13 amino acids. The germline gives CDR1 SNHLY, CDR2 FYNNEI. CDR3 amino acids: CASLPSNTGELFF. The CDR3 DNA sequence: TGTGCCAGCCTCCCCTCGAACACCGGGGAGCTGTTTTTT.

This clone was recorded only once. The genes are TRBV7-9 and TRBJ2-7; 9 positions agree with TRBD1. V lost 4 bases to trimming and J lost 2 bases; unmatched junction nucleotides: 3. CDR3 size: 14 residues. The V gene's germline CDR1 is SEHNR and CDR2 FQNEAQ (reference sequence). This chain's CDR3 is CASSSGTGTYEQYF. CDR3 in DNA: TGTGCCAGCAGCTCCGGGACAGGGACCTACGAGCAGTACTTC.

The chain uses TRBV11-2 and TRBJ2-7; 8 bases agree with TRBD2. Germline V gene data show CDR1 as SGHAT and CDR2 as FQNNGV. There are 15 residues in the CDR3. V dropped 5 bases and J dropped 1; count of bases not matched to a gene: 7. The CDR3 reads CASSQAGDMSYEQYF. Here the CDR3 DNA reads TGTGCCAGCAGCCAAGCGGGAGATATGTCCTACGAGCAGTACTTC.

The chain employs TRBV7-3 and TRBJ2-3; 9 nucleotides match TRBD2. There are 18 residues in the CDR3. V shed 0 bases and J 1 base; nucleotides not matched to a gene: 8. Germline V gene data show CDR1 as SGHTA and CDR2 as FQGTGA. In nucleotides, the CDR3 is TGTGCCAGCAGCTTAACGTGGTCCCTAGCGGGACGCACAGATACGCAGTATTTT. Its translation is CASSLTWSLAGRTDTQYF.

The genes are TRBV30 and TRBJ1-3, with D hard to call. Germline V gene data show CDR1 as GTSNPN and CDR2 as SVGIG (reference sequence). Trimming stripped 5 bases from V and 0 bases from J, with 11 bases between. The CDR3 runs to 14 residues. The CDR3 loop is CAWDPYSSGNTIYF. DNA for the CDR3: TGTGCCTGGGATCCCTACTCCTCTGGAAACACCATATATTTT.

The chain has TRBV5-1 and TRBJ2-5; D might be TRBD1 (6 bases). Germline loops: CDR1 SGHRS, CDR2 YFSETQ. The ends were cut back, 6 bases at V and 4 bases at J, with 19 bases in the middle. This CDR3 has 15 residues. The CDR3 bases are TGCGCCAGCAATCCAGGGGACCGTGGAGGAGAGACCCAGTACTTC. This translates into CASNPGDRGGETQYF.

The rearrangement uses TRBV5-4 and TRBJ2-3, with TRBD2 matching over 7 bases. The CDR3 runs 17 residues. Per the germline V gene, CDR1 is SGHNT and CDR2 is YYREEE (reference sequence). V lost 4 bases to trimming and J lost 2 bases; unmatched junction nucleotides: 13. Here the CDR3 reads CASSPYRLAGPTDTQYF. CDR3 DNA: TGTGCCAGCAGCCCGTACCGACTAGCTGGGCCCACAGATACGCAGTATTTT. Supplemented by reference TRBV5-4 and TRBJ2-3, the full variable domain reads ETGVTQSPTHLIKTRGQQVTLRCSSQSGHNTVSWYQQALGQGPQFIFQYYREEENGRGNFPPRFSGLQFPNYSSELNVNALELDDSALYLCASSPYRLAGPTDTQYFGPGTRLTVL.

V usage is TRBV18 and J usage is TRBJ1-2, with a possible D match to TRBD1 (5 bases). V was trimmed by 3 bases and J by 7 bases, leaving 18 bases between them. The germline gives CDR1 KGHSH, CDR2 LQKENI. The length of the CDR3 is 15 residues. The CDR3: CASSPQQSRGGGYTF. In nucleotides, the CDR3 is TGTGCCAGCTCACCTCAACAGAGCCGCGGGGGTGGCTACACCTTC.

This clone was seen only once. CDR3: CASSGQFGTGGEQYF. The CDR3 DNA reads TGTGCCAGCAGCGGCCAATTCGGGACAGGGGGCGAGCAGTACTTC. The chain uses TRBV7-6 and TRBJ2-7; 11 bases agree with TRBD1. Germline V CDR1 and CDR2: SGHVS, FNYEAQ. V was pared by 5 bases and J by 6 bases, with 9 bases of the junction left unmatched. The CDR3 extends over 15 amino acids.

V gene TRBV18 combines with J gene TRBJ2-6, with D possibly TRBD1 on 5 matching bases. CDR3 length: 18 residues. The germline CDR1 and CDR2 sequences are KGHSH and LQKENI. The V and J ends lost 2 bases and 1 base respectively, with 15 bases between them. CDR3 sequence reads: CASSPSTRVPSGANVLTF. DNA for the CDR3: TGTGCCAGCTCACCAAGTACCAGGGTCCCTTCTGGGGCCAACGTCCTGACTTTC.

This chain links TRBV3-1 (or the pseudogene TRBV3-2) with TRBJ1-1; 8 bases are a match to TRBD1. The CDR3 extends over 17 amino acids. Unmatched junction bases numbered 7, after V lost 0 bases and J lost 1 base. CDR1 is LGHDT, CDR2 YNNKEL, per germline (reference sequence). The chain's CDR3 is CASSQESVTGANTEAFF. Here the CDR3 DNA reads TGTGCCAGCAGCCAAGAATCTGTGACAGGGGCGAACACTGAAGCTTTCTTT.

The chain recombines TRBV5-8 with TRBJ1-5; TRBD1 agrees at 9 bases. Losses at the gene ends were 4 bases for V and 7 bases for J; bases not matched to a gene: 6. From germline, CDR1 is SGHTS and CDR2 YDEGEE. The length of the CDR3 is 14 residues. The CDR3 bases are TGTGCCAGCAGCCTCAGACAGGGGGTCCAGCCCCAGCATTTT. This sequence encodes CASSLRQGVQPQHF.

The CDR3 nucleotides read TGTGCCAGCAGCAAGTCCCGGGACAGGGGGTTAATTGGCAATCAGCCCCAGCATTTT. Translating it yields CASSKSRDRGLIGNQPQHF. The rearrangement joins TRBV21-1 to TRBJ1-5; TRBD1 reflects the table's D call only, with no check against the DNA. TRBV21-1 is a documented pseudogene. This CDR3 is 19 amino acids long.

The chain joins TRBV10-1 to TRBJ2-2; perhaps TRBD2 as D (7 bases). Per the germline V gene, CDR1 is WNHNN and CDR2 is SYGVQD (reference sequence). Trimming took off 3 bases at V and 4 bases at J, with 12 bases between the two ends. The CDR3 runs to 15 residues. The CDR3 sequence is CASSERGASTGELFF. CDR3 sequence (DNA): TGCGCCAGCAGTGAACGGGGGGCAAGCACCGGGGAGCTGTTTTTT.